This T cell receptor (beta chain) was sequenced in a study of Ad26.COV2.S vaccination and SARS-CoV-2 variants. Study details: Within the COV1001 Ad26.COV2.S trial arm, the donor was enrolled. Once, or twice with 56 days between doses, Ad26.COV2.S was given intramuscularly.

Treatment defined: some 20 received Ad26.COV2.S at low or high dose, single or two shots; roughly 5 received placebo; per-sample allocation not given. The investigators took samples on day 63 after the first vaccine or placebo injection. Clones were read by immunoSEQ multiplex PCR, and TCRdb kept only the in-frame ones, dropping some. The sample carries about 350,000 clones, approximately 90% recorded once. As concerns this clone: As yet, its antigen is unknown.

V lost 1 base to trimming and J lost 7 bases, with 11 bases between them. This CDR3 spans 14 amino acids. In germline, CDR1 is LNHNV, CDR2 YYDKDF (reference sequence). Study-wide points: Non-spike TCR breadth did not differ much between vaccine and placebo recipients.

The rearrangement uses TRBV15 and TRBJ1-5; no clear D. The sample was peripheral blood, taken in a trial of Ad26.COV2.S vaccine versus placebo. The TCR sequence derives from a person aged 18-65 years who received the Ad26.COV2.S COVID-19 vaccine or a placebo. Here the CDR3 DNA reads TGTGCCACCAGCAGAGTAGGGCTTGGACAGCCCCAGCATTTT. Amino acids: CATSRVGLGQPQHF.